A selection of T cell receptor beta chains follows, all from one sample in a study of shared clonotypes between healthy human individuals. TCRdb's table, derived via immunoSEQ multiplex PCR, lists solely in-frame clones and lacks some. The sample has about 980,000 clones; approximately 80% are singletons. The material sequenced was memory CD4+ T cells sorted from blood. These receptor sequences come from a man aged 18 to 30 in good health. The CDR3 runs from the conserved cysteine through the conserved F or W. D genes are given only for firm matches. Some rows have no size entry. The others give once, few or many, or a class for an expanded clone.

j_gene: TRBJ2-7; d_gene: TRBD2; v_gene: TRBV7-9; abundance: .; CDR3aa: CASGVASGRSGEQYF; CDR3nt: TGTGCCAGTGGGGTGGCTAGCGGGAGATCCGGCGAGCAGTACTTC
j_gene: TRBJ2-3; d_gene: TRBD1; v_gene: TRBV19; abundance: .; CDR3aa: CASTLGQGPTDTQYF; CDR3nt: TGTGCCAGTACCCTCGGACAGGGCCCCACAGATACGCAGTATTTT
j_gene: TRBJ2-1; d_gene: .; v_gene: TRBV10-2; abundance: .; CDR3aa: CASNGGYNEQFF; CDR3nt: TGCGCCAGCAACGGGGGTTACAATGAGCAGTTCTTC
j_gene: TRBJ2-7; d_gene: TRBD2; v_gene: TRBV6-5; abundance: .; CDR3aa: CASRPLAGGLYEQYF; CDR3nt: TGTGCCAGCAGACCGCTAGCGGGAGGCCTCTACGAGCAGTACTTC
j_gene: TRBJ1-2; d_gene: TRBD1; v_gene: TRBV7-9; abundance: .; CDR3aa: CASTRPGQVLYGYTF; CDR3nt: TGTGCCAGCACCAGACCGGGACAGGTACTCTATGGCTACACCTTC
j_gene: TRBJ1-2; d_gene: .; v_gene: TRBV2; abundance: once; CDR3aa: CASSGTGSIYGYTF; CDR3nt: TGTGCCAGCAGTGGCACGGGCTCTATCTATGGCTACACCTTC
j_gene: TRBJ2-3; d_gene: .; v_gene: TRBV14; abundance: .; CDR3aa: CASSQAHGTDTQYF; CDR3nt: TGTGCCAGCAGCCAAGCCCATGGAACAGATACGCAGTATTTT
j_gene: TRBJ2-3; d_gene: .; v_gene: TRBV11-2; abundance: few; CDR3aa: CASSFFFGGSPDTQYF; CDR3nt: TGTGCCAGCAGCTTTTTTTTCGGGGGAAGCCCAGATACGCAGTATTTT
j_gene: TRBJ1-6; d_gene: .; v_gene: TRBV11-1; abundance: .; CDR3aa: CASSLLDSYNSPLHF; CDR3nt: TGTGCCAGCAGCCTGCTAGACTCCTATAATTCACCCCTCCACTTT
j_gene: TRBJ1-6; d_gene: .; v_gene: TRBV5-8; abundance: .; CDR3aa: CASSFRGDTSPLHF; CDR3nt: TGTGCCAGCAGCTTCCGAGGGGACACGTCACCCCTCCACTTT
j_gene: TRBJ2-5; d_gene: .; v_gene: TRBV7-2; abundance: few; CDR3aa: CASSEPGPGGETQYF; CDR3nt: TGTGCCAGCAGCGAACCGGGCCCCGGGGGAGAGACCCAGTACTTC
j_gene: TRBJ2-5; d_gene: TRBD1; v_gene: TRBV7-2; abundance: .; CDR3aa: CASTPIGQGYQETQYF; CDR3nt: TGTGCCAGCACCCCCATCGGACAGGGGTACCAAGAGACCCAGTACTTC
j_gene: TRBJ2-1; d_gene: TRBD2; v_gene: TRBV6-1; abundance: .; CDR3aa: CASRMGLAYNEQFF; CDR3nt: TGTGCCAGCAGGATGGGACTAGCTTACAATGAGCAGTTCTTC
j_gene: TRBJ2-7; d_gene: TRBD1; v_gene: TRBV29-1; abundance: once; CDR3aa: CSVIPGTGIYEQYF; CDR3nt: TGCAGCGTCATACCCGGGACAGGGATCTACGAGCAGTACTTC
j_gene: TRBJ1-5; d_gene: .; v_gene: TRBV18; abundance: .; CDR3aa: CASSPGREGNQPQHF; CDR3nt: TGTGCCAGCTCACCAGGCAGGGAAGGCAATCAGCCCCAGCATTTT
j_gene: TRBJ1-2; d_gene: .; v_gene: TRBV7-2; abundance: .; CDR3aa: CASSLGPYREEANYGYTF; CDR3nt: TGTGCCAGCAGCTTAGGCCCGTACAGGGAAGAAGCTAACTATGGCTACACCTTC
j_gene: TRBJ2-7; d_gene: .; v_gene: TRBV7-2; abundance: .; CDR3aa: CASSSQRSRGAYEQYF; CDR3nt: TGTGCCAGCAGCTCCCAGAGGTCCAGGGGCGCCTACGAGCAGTACTTC
j_gene: TRBJ1-2; d_gene: TRBD1; v_gene: TRBV10-3; abundance: .; CDR3aa: CAISTGSGTAYGYTF; CDR3nt: TGTGCCATCTCGACTGGATCCGGGACAGCCTATGGCTACACCTTC
j_gene: TRBJ2-3; d_gene: .; v_gene: TRBV7-2; abundance: .; CDR3aa: CASSPNMITQYF; CDR3nt: TGTGCCAGCAGCCCGAACATGATCACGCAGTATTTT
j_gene: TRBJ2-7; d_gene: TRBD2; v_gene: TRBV6-7; abundance: .; CDR3aa: CASSFSGLAGPSSYEQYF; CDR3nt: TGTGCCAGCAGTTTCTCGGGACTAGCGGGGCCTAGCTCCTACGAGCAGTACTTC
j_gene: TRBJ2-3; d_gene: TRBD2; v_gene: TRBV19; abundance: .; CDR3aa: CASSIAGGGTDTQYF; CDR3nt: TGTGCCAGTAGTATAGCGGGAGGGGGAACAGATACGCAGTATTTT
j_gene: TRBJ1-3; d_gene: TRBD1; v_gene: TRBV4-1; abundance: .; CDR3aa: CASSQGGWDRFSGNTIYF; CDR3nt: TGCGCCAGCAGCCAAGGGGGCTGGGACAGGTTCTCTGGAAACACCATATATTTT
j_gene: TRBJ1-1; d_gene: .; v_gene: TRBV7-3; abundance: .; CDR3aa: CASSPTHTNTEAFF; CDR3nt: TGTGCCAGCAGCCCTACCCATACGAACACTGAAGCTTTCTTT
j_gene: TRBJ2-7; d_gene: .; v_gene: TRBV7-3; abundance: .; CDR3aa: CASSLGRGSSYEQYF; CDR3nt: TGTGCCAGCAGCTTGGGCCGCGGTAGCTCCTACGAGCAGTACTTC
j_gene: TRBJ2-1; d_gene: TRBD1; v_gene: TRBV20-1; abundance: .; CDR3aa: CSAGGGQEQFF; CDR3nt: TGCAGTGCTGGTGGGGGACAGGAGCAGTTCTTC
j_gene: TRBJ2-2; d_gene: .; v_gene: TRBV10-3; abundance: .; CDR3aa: CAISESRGGELFF; CDR3nt: TGTGCCATCAGTGAGTCAAGAGGCGGGGAGCTGTTTTTT
j_gene: TRBJ2-2; d_gene: TRBD2; v_gene: TRBV27; abundance: .; CDR3aa: CASRGTSGGPGTGELFF; CDR3nt: TGTGCCAGCAGGGGGACTAGCGGGGGCCCTGGGACCGGGGAGCTGTTTTTT
j_gene: TRBJ1-6; d_gene: TRBD1; v_gene: TRBV2; abundance: .; CDR3aa: CASDGTGYSPLHF; CDR3nt: TGTGCCAGCGACGGGACAGGGTATTCACCCCTCCACTTT
j_gene: TRBJ1-5; d_gene: TRBD1; v_gene: TRBV10-3; abundance: .; CDR3aa: CATDDRRQGGNQPQHF; CDR3nt: TGTGCCACCGACGATCGAAGACAGGGTGGCAATCAGCCCCAGCATTTT
j_gene: TRBJ2-7; d_gene: .; v_gene: TRBV7-2; abundance: .; CDR3aa: CASTPGPTPYEQYF; CDR3nt: TGTGCCAGCACCCCCGGGCCAACACCCTACGAGCAGTACTTC
j_gene: TRBJ1-2; d_gene: TRBD1; v_gene: TRBV19; abundance: .; CDR3aa: CASSNRDRTGYTF; CDR3nt: TGTGCCAGTAGTAACCGGGACAGGACGGGCTACACCTTC
j_gene: TRBJ2-3; d_gene: TRBD1; v_gene: TRBV25-1; abundance: many; CDR3aa: CASSVGTGGTDTQYF; CDR3nt: TGTGCCAGCAGTGTCGGGACAGGGGGCACAGATACGCAGTATTTT
j_gene: TRBJ1-5; d_gene: .; v_gene: TRBV29-1; abundance: .; CDR3aa: CSVVGVEGQPQHF; CDR3nt: TGCAGCGTTGTGGGGGTGGAGGGTCAGCCCCAGCATTTT
j_gene: TRBJ2-2; d_gene: .; v_gene: TRBV28; abundance: few; CDR3aa: CASSLTHTGELFF; CDR3nt: TGTGCCAGCAGTTTAACACACACCGGGGAGCTGTTTTTT
j_gene: TRBJ2-2; d_gene: .; v_gene: TRBV19; abundance: .; CDR3aa: CASRGKGGELFF; CDR3nt: TGTGCCAGTAGGGGGAAAGGCGGGGAGCTGTTTTTT
j_gene: TRBJ2-7; d_gene: TRBD2; v_gene: TRBV30; abundance: .; CDR3aa: CAWSGPSGLSYEQYF; CDR3nt: TGTGCCTGGAGTGGACCTAGCGGCCTCTCCTACGAGCAGTACTTC
j_gene: TRBJ2-5; d_gene: .; v_gene: TRBV6-5; abundance: .; CDR3aa: CASNKRGWETQYF; CDR3nt: TGTGCCAGCAATAAACGGGGTTGGGAGACCCAGTACTTC
j_gene: TRBJ2-5; d_gene: TRBD1; v_gene: TRBV5-1; abundance: .; CDR3aa: CASSSVGQGVQETQYF; CDR3nt: TGCGCCAGCAGCTCAGTGGGACAGGGGGTCCAAGAGACCCAGTACTTC
j_gene: TRBJ1-5; d_gene: .; v_gene: TRBV18; abundance: .; CDR3aa: CASSNTYNQPQHF; CDR3nt: TGTGCCAGCTCTAATACTTACAATCAGCCCCAGCATTTT
j_gene: TRBJ2-3; d_gene: .; v_gene: TRBV5-1; abundance: .; CDR3aa: CASSLGGKITDTQYF; CDR3nt: TGCGCCAGCAGCTTAGGGGGGAAGATCACAGATACGCAGTATTTT
j_gene: TRBJ1-2; d_gene: .; v_gene: TRBV4-1; abundance: .; CDR3aa: CASSQSGPYGYTF; CDR3nt: TGCGCCAGCAGCCAATCGGGACCCTATGGCTACACCTTC
j_gene: TRBJ2-7; d_gene: .; v_gene: TRBV2; abundance: .; CDR3aa: CASSVGASSSYEQYF; CDR3nt: TGTGCCAGCAGTGTTGGAGCCTCGAGCTCCTACGAGCAGTACTTC
j_gene: TRBJ2-7; d_gene: .; v_gene: TRBV21-1; abundance: .; CDR3aa: CASSTLRTGRWEHF; CDR3nt: TGTGCCAGCAGCACCCTAAGGACAGGCCGGTGGGAACACTTC
j_gene: TRBJ2-2; d_gene: TRBD1; v_gene: TRBV28; abundance: .; CDR3aa: CATGQAPGELFF; CDR3nt: TGTGCCACCGGACAGGCTCCCGGGGAGCTGTTTTTT
j_gene: TRBJ1-1; d_gene: .; v_gene: TRBV5-1; abundance: .; CDR3aa: CASSLSTGSNTEAFF; CDR3nt: TGCGCCAGCAGCTTGAGTACGGGATCGAACACTGAAGCTTTCTTT
j_gene: TRBJ1-1; d_gene: .; v_gene: TRBV29-1; abundance: .; CDR3aa: CSVERSGTEAFF; CDR3nt: TGCAGCGTTGAGAGATCTGGCACTGAAGCTTTCTTT
j_gene: TRBJ2-2; d_gene: TRBD1; v_gene: TRBV7-2; abundance: .; CDR3aa: CASSPRQGLGGELFF; CDR3nt: TGTGCCAGCAGCCCGCGACAGGGGTTAGGAGGGGAGCTGTTTTTT
j_gene: TRBJ2-3; d_gene: .; v_gene: TRBV9; abundance: .; CDR3aa: CASSDRAITDTQYF; CDR3nt: TGTGCCAGCAGCGACCGGGCCATCACAGATACGCAGTATTTT
j_gene: TRBJ1-5; d_gene: .; v_gene: TRBV6-1; abundance: .; CDR3aa: CASSEQIGNQPQHF; CDR3nt: TGTGCCAGCAGTGAACAGATTGGCAATCAGCCCCAGCATTTT
j_gene: TRBJ1-6; d_gene: .; v_gene: TRBV18; abundance: few; CDR3aa: CASSYSEGYNSPLHF; CDR3nt: TGTGCCAGCTCATACTCCGAAGGGTATAATTCACCCCTCCACTTT
j_gene: TRBJ1-1; d_gene: .; v_gene: TRBV5-1; abundance: few; CDR3aa: CASSDEVTTEAFF; CDR3nt: TGCGCCAGCAGCGACGAGGTGACGACTGAAGCTTTCTTT
j_gene: TRBJ2-1; d_gene: .; v_gene: TRBV11-2; abundance: .; CDR3aa: CASSFLADPYNEQFF; CDR3nt: TGTGCCAGCAGTTTTTTAGCGGATCCCTACAATGAGCAGTTCTTC
j_gene: TRBJ2-7; d_gene: .; v_gene: TRBV7-8; abundance: .; CDR3aa: CASSHRDGPSYEQYF; CDR3nt: TGTGCCAGCAGCCATCGGGACGGACCCTCCTACGAGCAGTACTTC
j_gene: TRBJ1-2; d_gene: TRBD1; v_gene: TRBV11-2; abundance: few; CDR3aa: CASSPRTGAYGYTF; CDR3nt: TGTGCCAGCAGCCCGAGGACAGGGGCCTATGGCTACACCTTC
j_gene: TRBJ1-1; d_gene: .; v_gene: TRBV28; abundance: .; CDR3aa: CASSLSSPGRGNTEAFF; CDR3nt: TGTGCCAGCAGTTTAAGTTCCCCTGGCAGGGGAAACACTGAAGCTTTCTTT
j_gene: TRBJ2-5; d_gene: .; v_gene: TRBV2; abundance: few; CDR3aa: CASSSSQSGETQYF; CDR3nt: TGTGCCAGCAGCTCCTCGCAAAGCGGGGAGACCCAGTACTTC